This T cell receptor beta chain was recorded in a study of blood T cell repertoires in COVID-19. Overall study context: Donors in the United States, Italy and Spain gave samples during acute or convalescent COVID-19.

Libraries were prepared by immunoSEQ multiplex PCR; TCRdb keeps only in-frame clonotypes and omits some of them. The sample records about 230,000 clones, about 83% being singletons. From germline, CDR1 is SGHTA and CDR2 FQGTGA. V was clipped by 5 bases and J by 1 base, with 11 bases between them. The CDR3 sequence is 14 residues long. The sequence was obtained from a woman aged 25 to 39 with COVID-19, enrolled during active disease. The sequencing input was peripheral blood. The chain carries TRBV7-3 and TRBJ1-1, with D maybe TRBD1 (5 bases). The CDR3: CASSTFGGNTEAFF. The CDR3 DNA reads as TGTGCCAGCAGCACTTTCGGGGGGAACACTGAAGCTTTCTTT.